Below, 24 T cell receptor beta chains from the same sample are listed, as sequenced in a study of shared clonotypes between healthy human individuals. Only in-frame clones appear in the TCRdb table, and some are missing; sequencing was by immunoSEQ multiplex PCR. The sample carries about 1.1 million clones, roughly 80% recorded once. The sequencing input was memory CD4+ T cells from PBMCs. Subset indicated: CD45RA-negative fraction. The receptor source for this set is a man aged 18-30 years in good health. Some clones in this sample may be carry-over from other donors' samples.

The V gene is TRBV29-1, the J gene TRBJ1-2; 9 nucleotides agree with TRBD1. The CDR3 covers 13 residues. V was pared by 7 bases and J by 6 bases, with 9 bases of the junction left unmatched. Germline values: CDR1 SQVTM, CDR2 ANQGSEA. CDR3 residues: CSAVLGQGNGYTF. The CDR3 DNA reads TGCAGCGCCGTACTGGGACAGGGAAATGGCTACACCTTC.

This clone was detected only once. This chain links TRBV28 with TRBJ1-5; 8 bases fit TRBD1. Looked up from germline, CDR1 is MDHEN and CDR2 is SYDVKM. The CDR3 length is 15 residues. V lost 6 bases and J lost 4; bases outside the gene matches: 8. CDR3: CASRRTGFANQPQHF. In DNA form, the CDR3 reads TGTGCCAGCAGACGGACAGGGTTTGCAAATCAGCCCCAGCATTTT.

This clone was counted between two and nine times. The chain uses TRBV4-1 and TRBJ1-5; D is uncertain. Between the trimmed V and J ends, which lost 4 bases and 5 bases, there was a span of 12 bases. The CDR3 spans 14 residues. CDR1 and CDR2 (germline): MGHRA, YSYEKL. CDR3 amino acids: CASSLYERDQPQHF. The CDR3 DNA is TGCGCCAGCAGCCTTTATGAGAGAGATCAGCCCCAGCATTTT.

The CDR3 region is CASSAPGTGLYGYTF. The CDR3 coding sequence is TGTGCCAGCAGCGCCCCCGGGACAGGGCTCTATGGCTACACCTTC. This chain joins TRBV6-5 and TRBJ1-2, with 9 positions matching TRBD1. The CDR3 has 15 amino acids. After removal of 6 bases from V and 4 bases from J, the junction contained 9 bases not matched to a gene. Germline lookup yields CDR1 MNHEY and CDR2 SVGAGI.

This chain joins TRBV2 and TRBJ2-1; D ambiguous. Trimming removed 7 bases from V and 4 bases from J, with 14 bases in between. This CDR3 region has 14 residues. In germline, CDR1 is SNHLY, CDR2 FYNNEI. CDR3 amino acids: CASNQAVPYNEQFF. CDR3 nucleotides: TGTGCCAGCAACCAGGCCGTCCCTTACAATGAGCAGTTCTTC.

A note on this clone: A read error likely explains this, since a far larger clone differs by one base. V is TRBV7-9 and J is TRBJ2-7, with 11 bases identical to TRBD1. CDR3 length: 15 residues. V was pared by 5 bases and J by 5 bases, with 8 bases of the junction left unmatched. Germline CDR1 reads SEHNR; CDR2 reads FQNEAQ (reference sequence). CDR3 nucleotide sequence: TGTGCCAGCAGCGAAGGACAGGGGGCGCAGGACGAGCAGTACTTC. Translating it yields CASSEGQGAQDEQYF.

The chain has TRBV9 and TRBJ1-5; 7 nucleotides line up with TRBD1. This CDR3 is 18 amino acids long. Germline CDR1 is SGDLS and CDR2 is YYNGEE. J lost 1 base, V lost 5 bases, and 15 bases had no gene match. CDR3 in DNA: TGTGCCAGCAGTCGCAGGGGGTATGAGAAGAGGAGCAATCAGCCCCAGCATTTT. Amino acid sequence: CASSRRGYEKRSNQPQHF.

V is TRBV28 and J is TRBJ2-1, with 11 bases lining up with TRBD2. The trim removed 7 bases at V and 6 bases at J, leaving 5 bases unmatched. There are 14 residues in the CDR3. Germline V gene sequence: CDR1 MDHEN, CDR2 SYDVKM. The CDR3 spells CASMRLAGGNEQFF. The CDR3 DNA sequence: TGTGCCAGCATGAGGCTAGCGGGGGGCAATGAGCAGTTCTTC.

The gene calls are TRBV18 and TRBJ2-5; D unresolved. The V and J ends lost 5 bases and 2 bases respectively, with 6 bases between them. Looked up from germline, CDR1 is KGHSH and CDR2 is LQKENI. The CDR3 is 12 amino acids. The DNA of the CDR3 is TGTGCCAGCTCAACTGATCAAGAGACCCAGTACTTC. This encodes CASSTDQETQYF.

This rearrangement joins TRBV30 to TRBJ1-2; tentatively, D is TRBD1 (6 bases). The V gene's germline CDR1 is GTSNPN and CDR2 SVGIG (reference sequence). The CDR3 runs 14 residues. With 0 bases removed from V and 2 bases from J, the gap between germline ends came to 10 bases. CDR3 DNA sequence: TGTGCCTGGAGTGTAACCCAGGGGAACTATGGCTACACCTTC. Protein product: CAWSVTQGNYGYTF.

This chain connects TRBV6-1 to TRBJ2-1, with 10 bases matching TRBD1. The CDR3 spans 15 residues. V lost 6 bases to trimming and J lost 5 bases; unmatched junction nucleotides: 7. Germline CDR1 MNHNS, CDR2 SASEGT. CDR3 nucleotides: TGTGCCAGCAGAACCGGGACAGGGGCAAACAATGAGCAGTTCTTC. Encoded protein: CASRTGTGANNEQFF.

This clone was recorded only once. The chain recombines TRBV4-1 with TRBJ2-1; 8 nucleotides align to TRBD2. The trim removed 4 bases at V and 1 base at J, leaving 9 bases unmatched. The germline CDR1 and CDR2 sequences are MGHRA and YSYEKL. The CDR3 consists of 17 residues. The CDR3 here is CASSRESSGPSYNEQFF. The CDR3, as DNA: TGCGCCAGCAGCCGGGAGTCTAGCGGGCCTTCCTACAATGAGCAGTTCTTC.

The chain recombines TRBV4-3 with TRBJ2-1; 9 nucleotides agree with TRBD2. This CDR3 has 17 residues. Germline V gene data show CDR1 as LGHNA and CDR2 as YSLEER. V shed 2 bases, J shed 3 bases, and the junction held 8 bases outside the gene matches. CDR3 sequence: CASSQSWTSVGYNEQFF. For the CDR3, the DNA is TGCGCCAGCAGCCAATCCTGGACTAGCGTCGGCTACAATGAGCAGTTCTTC.

The chain combines TRBV29-1 with TRBJ1-2; D is possibly TRBD1 (5 bases). This CDR3 has 14 amino acids. Trimming left V 8 bases short and J 3 bases short, with 19 bases between. Germline V gene data show CDR1 as SQVTM and CDR2 as ANQGSEA. Here the CDR3 reads CSLSTGSPDYGYTF. CDR3 DNA sequence: TGCAGCCTATCAACAGGATCCCCCGACTATGGCTACACCTTC.

V is TRBV5-4 and J is TRBJ1-2; 7 bases line up with TRBD1. The V gene's germline CDR1 is SGHNT and CDR2 YYREEE (reference sequence). The CDR3 totals 14 residues. V lost 4 bases and J lost 4; bases outside the gene matches: 7. CDR3 sequence: CASSLTGPAYGYTF. CDR3 sequence (DNA): TGTGCCAGCAGCCTGACAGGGCCCGCCTATGGCTACACCTTC.

The genes are TRBV29-1 and TRBJ1-1, with no clear D. Trimming removed 4 bases at V and 5 bases at J, with 11 bases between. In germline, CDR1 is SQVTM, CDR2 ANQGSEA. The CDR3 has 12 residues. The CDR3 loop is CSVVGRETEAFF. Here the CDR3 DNA reads TGCAGCGTTGTGGGCAGAGAGACTGAAGCTTTCTTT.

V usage is TRBV28 and J usage is TRBJ2-1; D might be TRBD2 (6 bases). In germline, CDR1 is MDHEN, CDR2 SYDVKM. The CDR3 is made up of 14 amino acids. V was pared by 8 bases and J by 8 bases, with 19 bases between. CDR3 protein: CASRPGGLAHEQFF. DNA of the CDR3: TGTGCCAGCCGCCCCGGAGGGCTAGCACATGAGCAGTTCTTC.

This clone was detected only a few times. The chain uses TRBV11-2 and TRBJ1-1; D remains unclear. V shed 0 bases and J shed 7 bases, with 9 bases lying between them. This CDR3 spans 13 amino acids. Germline assignment: CDR1 SGHAT and CDR2 FQNNGV. This CDR3 is CASSLDRTDEAFF. CDR3 in DNA: TGTGCCAGCAGCTTAGATCGGACGGATGAAGCTTTCTTT.

The chain has TRBV7-8 and TRBJ1-1; D remains unclear. V was pared by 2 bases and J by 0 bases, with 7 bases between. Per the germline V gene, CDR1 is SGHVS and CDR2 is FQNEAQ. The CDR3 is made up of 14 amino acids. CDR3 protein: CASSLLPLNTEAFF. CDR3 sequence (DNA): TGTGCCAGCAGCTTATTACCTTTGAACACTGAAGCTTTCTTT.

V and J are TRBV4-2 and TRBJ2-7, with a possible D match to TRBD2 (5 bases). V was shortened by 0 bases and J by 5 bases, with 23 bases between the two germline ends. Looked up from germline, CDR1 is LGHNA and CDR2 is YNFKEQ. The CDR3 runs to 18 residues. DNA for the CDR3: TGTGCCAGCAGCCAAGACTATAGTCTAGTCGGGATTGGAGACGAGCAGTACTTC. Translation gives CASSQDYSLVGIGDEQYF.

The rearrangement uses TRBV29-1 and TRBJ2-1; 7 bases are a match to TRBD2. The CDR3 length is 14 residues. The V gene end was trimmed by 7 bases and the J gene end by 7 bases; junction bases not matched to a gene: 13. Per the germline V gene, CDR1 is SQVTM and CDR2 is ANQGSEA. In nucleotides, the CDR3 is TGCAGCGCTGGGACTGGGGTGGGAGGGAATGAGCAGTTCTTC. It encodes CSAGTGVGGNEQFF.

The chain recombines TRBV7-2 with TRBJ2-6; possibly TRBD1 or TRBD2 for D (5 bases each). The germline gives CDR1 SGHTA, CDR2 FQGNSA. Trimming removed 5 bases from V and 2 bases from J, with 19 bases in between. The CDR3 length is 18 residues. CDR3 amino acids: CASSPRTGQMTGANVLTF. As DNA, the CDR3 is TGTGCCAGCAGCCCCCGGACGGGGCAGATGACTGGGGCCAACGTCCTGACTTTC.

This clone has only a few counts. The chain employs TRBV29-1 and TRBJ2-3; 13 bases fit TRBD2. Germline CDR1 is SQVTM and CDR2 is ANQGSEA. The V and J ends lost 7 bases and 1 base, in that order; junction bases with no gene match: 5. The CDR3 contains 15 residues. The CDR3: CSGWTSGRGTDTQYF. As DNA, the CDR3 is TGCAGCGGGTGGACTAGCGGGAGAGGCACAGATACGCAGTATTTT.

This sequence joins TRBV6-1 and TRBJ1-5; D call uncertain. The CDR3 has 13 residues. Germline-derived CDR1 and CDR2 are MNHNS and SASEGT. The V and J ends lost 9 bases and 4 bases respectively, with 13 bases between them. The CDR3 here is CASTELLNQPQHF. CDR3 nucleotide sequence: TGTGCCAGTACAGAGCTCCTTAATCAGCCCCAGCATTTT.